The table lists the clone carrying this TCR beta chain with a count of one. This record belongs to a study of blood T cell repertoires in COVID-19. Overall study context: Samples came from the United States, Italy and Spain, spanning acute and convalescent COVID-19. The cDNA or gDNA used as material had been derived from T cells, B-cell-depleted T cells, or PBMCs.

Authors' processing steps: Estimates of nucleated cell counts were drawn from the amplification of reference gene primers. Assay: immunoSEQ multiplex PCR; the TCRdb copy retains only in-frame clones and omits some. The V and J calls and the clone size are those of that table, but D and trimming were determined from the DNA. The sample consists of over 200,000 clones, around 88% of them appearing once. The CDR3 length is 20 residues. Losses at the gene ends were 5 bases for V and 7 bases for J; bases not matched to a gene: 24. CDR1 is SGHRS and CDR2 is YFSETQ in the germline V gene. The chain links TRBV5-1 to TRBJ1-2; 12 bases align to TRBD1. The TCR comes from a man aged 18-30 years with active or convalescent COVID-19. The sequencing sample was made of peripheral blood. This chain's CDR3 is CASSLRAYPGQGAHDGGYTF. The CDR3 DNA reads TGCGCCAGCAGTCTTCGGGCGTACCCGGGACAGGGGGCTCATGATGGTGGCTACACCTTC.